This TCR beta chain is from a study of cytomegalovirus exposure and HLA in healthy donors. A multiplex PCR was run with 60 Vbeta primers and 13 Jbeta primers. Only in-frame clones appear in the TCRdb table, and some are missing; sequencing was by immunoSEQ multiplex PCR. The data show approximately 170,000 clones, 82% seen once. This CDR3 contains 16 residues. The V end lost 1 base, the J end lost 7 bases, and 19 bases lay between the germline ends. The germline gives CDR1 SEHNR, CDR2 FQNEAQ (reference sequence). Sequences were obtained from PBMCs. The chain joins TRBV7-9 to TRBJ2-5; maybe TRBD2 (5 bases). This receptor was taken from a male donor in good health and CMV-seronegative. DNA of the CDR3: TGTGCCAGCAGCTTAGACGTGGGCAACGGTGCGGGGACCCAGTACTTC. Translating it yields CASSLDVGNGAGTQYF.